This TCR beta chain comes out of a study of blood T cell repertoires in COVID-19. On the study more broadly: PBMCs, B-cell-depleted T cells, or T cells were the source of the cDNA or gDNA that made up the material.

The CDR3 is 16 amino acids. The V end lost 4 bases, the J end lost 0 bases, and 13 bases lay between the germline ends. The germline gives CDR1 KGHDR, CDR2 SFDVKD. The method was immunoSEQ multiplex PCR; TCRdb's version includes in-frame clones alone and lacks a portion of them. This table holds 150,000 to 180,000 clones, around three quarters found once. The sequence derives from a man older than 75 with acute or convalescent COVID-19. The chain links TRBV24-1 to TRBJ2-3; D is unresolved. The sequenced material came from peripheral blood. CDR3 amino acids: CATSDPGSISTDTQYF. DNA of the CDR3: TGTGCCACCAGTGACCCCGGGTCTATAAGCACAGATACGCAGTATTTT.